This TCR beta chain emerged from a study of cytomegalovirus exposure and HLA in healthy donors. Broader study findings: Earlier analysis yielded a pattern in which most TCR beta V segments were productive about 87% or about 30% of the time.

It was with 60 Vbeta and 13 Jbeta primers that the PCR ran. Method: immunoSEQ multiplex PCR; TCRdb's copy keeps in-frame clones and lacks some. Altogether 75,000 to 100,000 clones are present, more than 70% being singletons, with the ten largest covering 15% to 20%. On this clone itself: Its antigen is unidentified.

The source material was PBMCs. This TCR was sampled from a woman aged 60-75 years in good health and CMV-seropositive.

CDR3 loop: CASSDEAGAAGELFF. Written as DNA, the CDR3 is TGTGCCAGCAGTGACGAAGCGGGAGCTGCCGGGGAGCTGTTTTTT. The chain links TRBV6-4 to TRBJ2-2, with TRBD2 identical over 8 bases. The CDR3 covers 15 residues. Germline V CDR1 and CDR2: MRHNA, SNTAGT. V shed 2 bases and J 6 bases; nucleotides not matched to a gene: 5.